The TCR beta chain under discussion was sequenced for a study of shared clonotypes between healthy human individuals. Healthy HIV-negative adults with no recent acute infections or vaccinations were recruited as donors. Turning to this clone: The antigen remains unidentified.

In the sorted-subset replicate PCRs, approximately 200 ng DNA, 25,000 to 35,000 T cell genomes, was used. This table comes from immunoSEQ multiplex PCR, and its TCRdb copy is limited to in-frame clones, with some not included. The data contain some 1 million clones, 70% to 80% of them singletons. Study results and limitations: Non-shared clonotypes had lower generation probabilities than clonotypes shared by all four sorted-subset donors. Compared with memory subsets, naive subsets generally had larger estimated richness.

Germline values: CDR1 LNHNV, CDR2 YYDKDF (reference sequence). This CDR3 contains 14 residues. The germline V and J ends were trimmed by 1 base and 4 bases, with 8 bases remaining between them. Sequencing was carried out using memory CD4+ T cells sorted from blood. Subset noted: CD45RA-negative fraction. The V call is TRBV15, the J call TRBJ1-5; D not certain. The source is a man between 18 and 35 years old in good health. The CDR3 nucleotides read TGTGCCACCAGCAGAGGGGTTGAAAATCAGCCCCAGCATTTT. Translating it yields CATSRGVENQPQHF.